The next 27 T cell receptor beta chains were all read from a single sample in a study of shared clonotypes between healthy human individuals. Clones were read by immunoSEQ multiplex PCR, and TCRdb kept only the in-frame ones, dropping some. Of a few million clones listed, 85% to 95% are singletons. The sequenced sample was naive CD4+ T cells from PBMCs. The sample's subset: CD45RA+ positively selected. All receptors derive from a young man in good health. Some clones in this sample may be carry-over from other donors' samples.

This sequence joins TRBV7-2 and TRBJ1-4; D is undetermined. Germline CDR1 is SGHTA and CDR2 is FQGNSA. CDR3 size: 14 residues. V lost 8 bases to trimming and J lost 0 bases, with 10 bases between them. CDR3 in DNA: TGTGCCAGCCGCGGGTCTGCAACTAATGAAAAACTGTTTTTT. Translation: CASRGSATNEKLFF.

The chain is built from TRBV19 and TRBJ2-7, with 12 bases fitting TRBD1. J was trimmed by 4 bases and V by 5 bases; bases with no gene match: 9. The CDR3 is 16 amino acids. Germline-derived CDR1 and CDR2 are LNHDA and SQIVND (reference sequence). The CDR3 spells CASSVTPGQGAYEQYF. Here the CDR3 DNA reads TGTGCCAGTAGTGTAACCCCGGGACAGGGGGCATACGAGCAGTACTTC.

CDR3 residues: CASRVRASGTSGTVYEQYF. CDR3 coding DNA: TGTGCCAGCAGAGTCAGGGCCTCCGGGACTAGCGGGACCGTCTACGAGCAGTACTTC. The chain employs TRBV2 and TRBJ2-7; TRBD2 matches 13 bases. Germline assignment: CDR1 SNHLY and CDR2 FYNNEI. J lost 3 bases, V lost 6 bases, and 17 bases had no gene match. This CDR3 comprises 19 residues. Full variable domain (rest looked up from reference TRBV2 and TRBJ2-7): EPEVTQTPSHQVTQMGQEVILRCVPISNHLYFYWYRQILGQKVEFLVSFYNNEISEKSEIFDDQFSVERPDGSNFTLKIRSTKLEDSAMYFCASRVRASGTSGTVYEQYFGPGTRLTVT.

The genes are TRBV28 and TRBJ2-7; D uncertain. The V and J ends lost 7 bases and 7 bases respectively, with 26 bases between them. From germline, CDR1 is MDHEN and CDR2 SYDVKM. This CDR3 is 16 amino acids long. Here the CDR3 reads CASTPKGPLESGEQYF. CDR3 in DNA: TGTGCCAGCACTCCTAAGGGTCCCCTCGAATCCGGAGAGCAGTACTTC.

This chain uses TRBV5-1 with TRBJ1-1; D is perhaps TRBD1 (6 bases). The CDR3 is 15 amino acids. V was clipped by 4 bases and J by 1 base, with 14 bases between them. CDR1 and CDR2 from the germline V gene are SGHRS and YFSETQ. CDR3 region: CASSPEGGPNTEAFF. The DNA for the CDR3 is TGCGCCAGCAGCCCGGAAGGGGGTCCGAACACTGAAGCTTTCTTT.

The chain combines TRBV18 with TRBJ1-3; no clear D. Germline V gives CDR1 KGHSH, CDR2 LQKENI. Trimming pared 8 bases from V and 4 bases from J, leaving 15 bases between. The CDR3 covers 14 residues. This CDR3 reads CASPFETGGNTIYF. The CDR3 nucleotides read TGTGCCAGCCCTTTTGAGACGGGGGGAAACACCATATATTTT.

The V gene is TRBV5-1, the J gene TRBJ1-6, with unresolved D. The germline CDR1 and CDR2 sequences are SGHRS and YFSETQ. The CDR3 loop spans 13 amino acids. The ends were cut back, 0 bases at V and 10 bases at J, with 8 bases in the middle. The CDR3 is CASSLGGSSPLHF. CDR3 coding DNA: TGCGCCAGCAGCTTGGGTGGGTCCTCACCCCTCCACTTT.

Concerning this clone itself: Additional DNA sequences in this sample encode the identical CDR3. The rearrangement joins TRBV7-2 to TRBJ2-7; 8 bases agree with TRBD1. The CDR3 extends over 13 amino acids. V was clipped by 3 bases and J by 4 bases; unmatched bases: 2. Germline V gene lookup returns CDR1 SGHTA and CDR2 FQGNSA. CDR3: CASSFDRGYEQYF. The CDR3 DNA reads as TGTGCCAGCAGCTTTGACAGGGGTTACGAGCAGTACTTC. Drawing the rest from reference TRBV7-2 and TRBJ2-7, the complete variable domain is GAGVSQSPSNKVTEKGKDVELRCDPISGHTALYWYRQSLGQGLEFLIYFQGNSAPDKSGLPSDRFSAERTGGSVSTLTIQRTQQEDSAVYLCASSFDRGYEQYFGPGTRLTVT.

The chain has TRBV29-1 and TRBJ2-2; possibly TRBD1 for D (6 bases). CDR1 and CDR2 (germline): SQVTM, ANQGSEA. The CDR3 consists of 13 residues. The V gene lost 6 bases and the J gene lost 3 bases, with 11 bases spanning the gap. CDR3 residues: CSVKTGDTGELFF. Written as DNA, the CDR3 is TGCAGCGTGAAGACAGGAGACACCGGGGAGCTGTTTTTT.

V usage is TRBV11-3 and J usage is TRBJ2-1; tentatively, D is TRBD2 (6 bases). CDR1 and CDR2 (germline): SGHNT, YENEEA. This CDR3 has 13 amino acids. The V and J ends lost 5 bases and 9 bases respectively, with 14 bases between them. CDR3 sequence: CASSTRLGGEQFF. In nucleotides, the CDR3 is TGTGCCAGCAGCACCAGACTGGGAGGTGAGCAGTTCTTC.

This chain connects TRBV9 to TRBJ1-4, with D unclear. In germline, CDR1 is SGDLS, CDR2 YYNGEE. CDR3 size: 17 residues. The V end lost 0 bases, the J end lost 0 bases, and 12 bases lay between the germline ends. The CDR3 is CASSVGEGQTTNEKLFF. As DNA, the CDR3 is TGTGCCAGCAGCGTAGGAGAGGGCCAGACAACTAATGAAAAACTGTTTTTT. Together with reference TRBV9 and TRBJ1-4, the CDR3 gives the full variable domain: DSGVTQTPKHLITATGQRVTLRCSPRSGDLSVYWYQQSLDQGLQFLIQYYNGEERAKGNILERFSAQQFPDLHSELNLSSLELGDSALYFCASSVGEGQTTNEKLFFGSGTQLSVL.

This clone has only a few counts. The J gene is TRBJ1-2, the V gene TRBV28; D gene uncertain. CDR3 length: 13 amino acids. The germline gives CDR1 MDHEN, CDR2 SYDVKM. The V end lost 5 bases, the J end lost 4 bases, and 11 bases lay between the germline ends. The CDR3 DNA is TGTGCCAGCAGTACCCCAGAAGGCTATGGCTACACCTTC. It encodes CASSTPEGYGYTF.

The chain is built from TRBV28 and TRBJ2-1; a possible D gene is TRBD2 (5 bases). There are 17 residues in the CDR3. Germline CDR1 and CDR2: MDHEN and SYDVKM. V was trimmed by 1 base and J by 10 bases, leaving 23 bases between them. The DNA for the CDR3 is TGTGCCAGCAGTTTATCCCTGGACGGTTTGGGGAGACCCGAGCAGTTCTTC. Its protein is CASSLSLDGLGRPEQFF.

The chain couples TRBV9 to TRBJ2-5; 7 bases are a match to TRBD2. V shed 4 bases and J 4 bases; nucleotides not matched to a gene: 7. The CDR3 loop spans 14 amino acids. Per the germline V gene, CDR1 is SGDLS and CDR2 is YYNGEE. Here the CDR3 reads CASSPTSALETQYF. DNA of the CDR3: TGTGCCAGCAGCCCCACTAGCGCCCTAGAGACCCAGTACTTC.

This clone was recorded only once. This chain links TRBV28 with TRBJ2-7; no clear D. The CDR3 is 14 amino acids. The V gene lost 4 bases and the J gene lost 7 bases, with 17 bases spanning the gap. Germline V gene sequence: CDR1 MDHEN, CDR2 SYDVKM. The CDR3, as DNA: TGTGCCAGCAGTTCCATGGGGTGGGCCGAAGAGCAGTACTTC. It specifies CASSSMGWAEEQYF.

The count of this clone is one. The chain has TRBV11-2 and TRBJ2-2; 8 bases align to TRBD2. Looked up from germline, CDR1 is SGHAT and CDR2 is FQNNGV. The length of the CDR3 is 17 residues. Trimming cost V 4 bases and J 3 bases; bases outside gene matches: 10. Here the CDR3 reads CASSSIALAEDTGELFF. The CDR3 nucleotides are TGTGCCAGCAGCTCGATTGCACTAGCGGAGGACACCGGGGAGCTGTTTTTT.

The chain links TRBV10-1 to TRBJ1-1; the D gene is possibly TRBD1 (6 bases). Germline CDR1 and CDR2: WNHNN and SYGVQD (reference sequence). V was pared by 3 bases and J by 6 bases, with 8 bases between. CDR3 length: 12 residues. The CDR3 bases are TGCGCCAGCAGTGATACAGGGCCTGAAGCTTTCTTT. Its translation: CASSDTGPEAFF.

The gene calls are TRBV23-1 and TRBJ2-6; 9 bases align to TRBD1. TRBV23-1 is assigned to the ORF class and has an uncertain function. V gave up 8 bases and J gave up 3 bases; unmatched junction bases: 5. The CDR3 extends over 15 amino acids. This chain's CDR3 is CASARTGDGANVLTF. Here the CDR3 DNA reads TGCGCCAGCGCCCGGACAGGGGATGGGGCCAACGTCCTGACTTTC.

The chain is built from TRBV18 and TRBJ2-1, with TRBD2 matching 9 bases. CDR1 is KGHSH, CDR2 LQKENI, per germline. This CDR3 spans 17 amino acids. The J segment lost 6 bases and the V segment lost 4 bases, leaving 13 bases of the junction unmatched. This chain's CDR3 is CASSLQMLAGEGNEQFF. The CDR3 nucleotides read TGTGCCAGCTCACTACAAATGTTAGCGGGAGAGGGCAATGAGCAGTTCTTC. The whole variable domain, filled in from reference TRBV18 and TRBJ2-1, reads NAGVMQNPRHLVRRRGQEARLRCSPMKGHSHVYWYRQLPEEGLKFMVYLQKENIIDESGMPKERFSAEFPKEGPSILRIQQVVRGDSAAYFCASSLQMLAGEGNEQFFGPGTRLTVL.

CDR3: CSAQGANTEAFF. The DNA for the CDR3 is TGCAGCGCACAGGGGGCGAACACTGAAGCTTTCTTT. V and J are TRBV29-1 and TRBJ1-1; 9 positions agree with TRBD1. Germline V gene sequence: CDR1 SQVTM, CDR2 ANQGSEA. The CDR3 spans 12 residues. The V gene end was trimmed by 7 bases and the J gene end by 1 base; junction bases not matched to a gene: 1. Based on the CDR3 plus reference TRBV29-1 and TRBJ1-1, the full variable domain is SAVISQKPSRDICQRGTSLTIQCQVDSQVTMMFWYRQQPGQSLTLIATANQGSEATYESGFVIDKFPISRPNLTFSTLTVSNMSPEDSSIYLCSAQGANTEAFFGQGTRLTVV.

The chain joins TRBV5-6 to TRBJ2-7; 14 nucleotides agree with TRBD2. This CDR3 is 16 amino acids long. The V gene's germline CDR1 is SGHDT and CDR2 YYEEEE. Unmatched junction bases numbered 5, after V lost 4 bases and J lost 2 bases. The CDR3 region is CASSGTSGSLPYEQYF. The DNA for the CDR3 is TGTGCCAGCAGCGGGACTAGCGGGAGTCTCCCCTACGAGCAGTACTTC. Supplemented by reference TRBV5-6 and TRBJ2-7, the full variable domain reads DAGVTQSPTHLIKTRGQQVTLRCSPKSGHDTVSWYQQALGQGPQFIFQYYEEEERQRGNFPDRFSGHQFPNYSSELNVNALLLGDSALYLCASSGTSGSLPYEQYFGPGTRLTVT.

V is TRBV7-3 and J is TRBJ2-3; a weak D match, TRBD2 (5 bases). The CDR3 extends over 14 amino acids. The V gene lost 5 bases and the J gene lost 5 bases, with 14 bases spanning the gap. The germline CDR1 and CDR2 sequences are SGHTA and FQGTGA. As DNA, the CDR3 is TGTGCCAGCAGCCACGGGCTAGCTGGAGATACGCAGTATTTT. It encodes CASSHGLAGDTQYF.

This chain connects TRBV28 to TRBJ1-5; no firm D call. The V end was cut by 5 bases, the J end by 6 bases, with 14 bases between. Germline loops: CDR1 MDHEN, CDR2 SYDVKM. The CDR3 runs 14 residues. This CDR3 reads CASSPSVGVQPQHF. The CDR3 DNA reads TGTGCCAGCAGTCCCTCCGTGGGAGTTCAGCCCCAGCATTTT.

In DNA form, the CDR3 reads TGTGCCAGCACCAATATCGTAAGCCCGACCTATGGCTACACCTTC. Translating it yields CASTNIVSPTYGYTF. The chain employs TRBV6-5 and TRBJ1-2; D is ambiguous. CDR1 MNHEY and CDR2 SVGAGI come from the germline V gene. The CDR3 is 15 residues long. V lost 7 bases to trimming and J lost 4 bases, with 19 bases between them.

The chain couples TRBV6-5 to TRBJ1-1; D not certain. In germline, CDR1 is MNHEY, CDR2 SVGAGI. CDR3 length equals 11 residues. V dropped 7 bases and J dropped 5 bases, with 8 bases sitting between them. The CDR3 here is CASNRETEAFF. CDR3 DNA sequence: TGTGCCAGCAACCGGGAAACTGAAGCTTTCTTT.

The rearrangement joins TRBV2 to TRBJ2-5; 9 bases match TRBD2. V was pared by 6 bases and J by 5 bases, with 10 bases of the junction left unmatched. There are 15 residues in the CDR3. The germline V gene encodes CDR1 SNHLY and CDR2 FYNNEI. Written as DNA, the CDR3 is TGTGCCAGCAGCGTAAATAGCGGGAGAGGTGAGACCCAGTACTTC. The encoded protein is CASSVNSGRGETQYF.

The chain uses TRBV5-4 and TRBJ2-1, with D uncertain. The CDR3 is 14 residues long. Trimming removed 0 bases from V and 4 bases from J, with 8 bases in between. Per the germline V gene, CDR1 is SGHNT and CDR2 is YYREEE (reference sequence). CDR3 residues: CASSLAQMYNEQFF. As DNA, the CDR3 is TGTGCCAGCAGCTTGGCCCAGATGTACAATGAGCAGTTCTTC.